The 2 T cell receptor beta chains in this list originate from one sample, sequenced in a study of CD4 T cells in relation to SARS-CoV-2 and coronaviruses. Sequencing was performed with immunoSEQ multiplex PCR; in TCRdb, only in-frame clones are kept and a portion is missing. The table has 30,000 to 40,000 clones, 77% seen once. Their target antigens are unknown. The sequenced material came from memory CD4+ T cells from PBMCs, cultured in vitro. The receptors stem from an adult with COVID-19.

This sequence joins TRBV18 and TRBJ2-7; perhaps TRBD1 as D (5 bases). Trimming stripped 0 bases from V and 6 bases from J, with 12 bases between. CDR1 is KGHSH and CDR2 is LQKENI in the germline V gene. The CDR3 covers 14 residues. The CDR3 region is CASSPPVAGREQYF. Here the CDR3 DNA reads TGTGCCAGCTCACCACCGGTTGCAGGGCGCGAGCAGTACTTC.

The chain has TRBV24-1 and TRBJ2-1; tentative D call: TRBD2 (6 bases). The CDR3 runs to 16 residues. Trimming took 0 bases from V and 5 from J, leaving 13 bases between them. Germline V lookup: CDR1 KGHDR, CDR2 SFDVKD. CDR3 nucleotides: TGTGCCACCAGTGATTTGAAGGCTAGCGTACACAATGAGCAGTTCTTC. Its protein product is CATSDLKASVHNEQFF.